A single sample is the source of the 2 T cell receptor beta chains below, sequenced in a study of cytomegalovirus exposure and HLA in healthy donors. Repertoires were generated with immunoSEQ multiplex PCR, while TCRdb's copy carries only in-frame clones and drops some. The sample consists of some 120,000 clones, more than 70% of them appearing once. Sequencing was done on a sample of PBMCs. These receptors were collected from a man younger than 40 in good health and CMV-seronegative.

This clone turned up a few times. The rearrangement uses TRBV9 and TRBJ2-7; the match to TRBD1 covers 7 bases. V was pared by 4 bases and J by 4 bases, with 8 bases of the junction left unmatched. CDR1 and CDR2 from the germline V gene are SGDLS and YYNGEE. This CDR3 region has 14 residues. The CDR3 DNA reads TGTGCCAGCAGCTCTGGGGACAGCCGTTACGAGCAGTACTTC. It encodes CASSSGDSRYEQYF. The whole variable domain, remainder taken from reference TRBV9 and TRBJ2-7, is DSGVTQTPKHLITATGQRVTLRCSPRSGDLSVYWYQQSLDQGLQFLIQYYNGEERAKGNILERFSAQQFPDLHSELNLSSLELGDSALYFCASSSGDSRYEQYFGPGTRLTVT.

The gene calls are TRBV7-9 and TRBJ2-7, with TRBD1 identical over 7 bases. From germline, CDR1 is SEHNR and CDR2 FQNEAQ (reference sequence). After removal of 6 bases from V and 3 bases from J, the junction contained 5 bases not matched to a gene. CDR3 length: 13 amino acids. CDR3 coding DNA: TGTGCCAGCAGGCCGGGACAGCACTACGAGCAGTACTTC. Its protein product is CASRPGQHYEQYF.